The 23 T cell receptor beta chains reported below all come from one sample, sequenced in a study of beta chain features in type 1 diabetes. Study results and caveats: Moderately but significantly shorter TCRB CDR3s were found in Type 1 diabetes patients in all four CD4+ subsets.

No antigens are known for them. Expressed TCRB transcripts were sequenced because the entire RNA isolate underwent reverse transcription. Using immunoSEQ multiplex PCR, the repertoire was profiled, and TCRdb retains in-frame clones only, with some absent. The sample lists around 710,000 clones; around an eighth were seen once. The sample consisted of naive CD4+ T cells from blood. The receptor source for this set is a man aged 30 to 39 with type 1 diabetes.

The rearrangement joins TRBV5-1 to TRBJ2-5; D not resolved. Germline V gives CDR1 SGHRS, CDR2 YFSETQ. This CDR3 is built from 12 residues. V was shortened by 4 bases and J by 1 base, with 5 bases between the two germline ends. For the CDR3, the DNA is TGCGCCAGCAGCATACCCCAAGAGACCCAGTACTTC. This codes for CASSIPQETQYF.

This clone was counted a few times. The chain carries TRBV29-1 and TRBJ2-4; D might be TRBD1 (5 bases). CDR1 and CDR2 (germline): SQVTM, ANQGSEA. The CDR3 runs to 15 residues. Trimming removed 7 bases from V and 0 bases from J, with 16 bases in between. Here the CDR3 reads CSAQGSPLAKNIQYF. The CDR3 DNA reads as TGCAGCGCGCAGGGTTCCCCATTAGCCAAAAACATTCAGTACTTC.

This clone was counted between two and nine times. The V call is TRBV10-3, the J call TRBJ2-5; 7 bases map to TRBD2. This CDR3 spans 15 amino acids. V was pared by 0 bases and J by 1 base, with 2 bases of the junction left unmatched. Per germline, CDR1 ENHRY and CDR2 SYGVKD. The CDR3 DNA reads as TGTGCCATCAGTGAGTCTGGGACTATCCAAGAGACCCAGTACTTC. Translation gives CAISESGTIQETQYF.

The chain combines TRBV28 with TRBJ2-5, with D perhaps matching TRBD2 (6 bases). The V gene's germline CDR1 is MDHEN and CDR2 SYDVKM. The V end lost 10 bases, the J end lost 5 bases, and 23 bases lay between the germline ends. The CDR3 covers 15 residues. The CDR3 spells CAIGGRTGPRETQYF. CDR3 bases: TGTGCCATCGGAGGGAGAACCGGGCCTAGGGAGACCCAGTACTTC.

This clone was detected only once. This chain joins TRBV19 and TRBJ2-3; 7 nucleotides agree with TRBD2. Germline lookup yields CDR1 LNHDA and CDR2 SQIVND (reference sequence). The junction had 16 bases not matched to a gene; V was cut back by 5 bases and J by 11 bases. CDR3 length: 15 residues. The DNA of the CDR3 is TGTGCCAGTAGTCCCGGCGGGGGTCGGAACGAGGGGCAGTATTTT. Amino acid sequence: CASSPGGGRNEGQYF.

This clone was recorded a few times. The sample contains more than one DNA sequence encoding this CDR3. V and J are TRBV28 and TRBJ2-7; D is ambiguous. Germline values: CDR1 MDHEN, CDR2 SYDVKM. The V end lost 2 bases, the J end lost 4 bases, and 3 bases lay between the germline ends. The CDR3 is 11 residues long. The CDR3 nucleotides are TGTGCCAGCAGTTTAAGGTACGAGCAGTACTTC. This translates into CASSLRYEQYF.

V gene TRBV7-9 combines with J gene TRBJ2-6; 8 bases are shared with TRBD1. Germline lookup yields CDR1 SEHNR and CDR2 FQNEAQ (reference sequence). There are 15 residues in the CDR3. Trimming took 5 bases from V and 2 from J; bases not matched to a gene: 2. Here the CDR3 reads CASSPQGAGANVLTF. The CDR3 DNA is TGTGCCAGCAGCCCACAGGGGGCTGGGGCCAACGTCCTGACTTTC.

As concerns this clone: Other DNA sequences in the sample encode the same CDR3. The genes are TRBV5-1 and TRBJ2-1; D may be TRBD1 or TRBD2 (6 bases each). Germline CDR1 SGHRS, CDR2 YFSETQ. The CDR3 totals 14 residues. Trimming took 0 bases from V and 7 from J, leaving 11 bases between them. The CDR3 protein is CASSLEGGDNEQFF. The CDR3 DNA reads TGCGCCAGCAGCTTGGAGGGGGGCGATAATGAGCAGTTCTTC.

In nucleotides, the CDR3 is TGTGCCAGCTCACAGCAGGACGGTTATAACTATGGCTACACCTTC. Translated: CASSQQDGYNYGYTF. The chain has TRBV18 and TRBJ1-2; D remains unclear. Germline loops: CDR1 KGHSH, CDR2 LQKENI. V dropped 4 bases and J dropped 1 base, with 13 bases sitting between them. This CDR3 comprises 15 residues.

This clone came up a few times. The rearrangement joins TRBV29-1 to TRBJ2-7, with no clear D. CDR3 length: 12 amino acids. Trimming left V 6 bases short and J 7 bases short, with 16 bases between. The germline gives CDR1 SQVTM, CDR2 ANQGSEA. CDR3 protein: CSVTRQSEEQYF. CDR3 bases: TGCAGCGTGACCAGGCAGTCGGAAGAGCAGTACTTC.

The chain employs TRBV27 and TRBJ1-4, with D possibly matching TRBD1 (5 bases). Per germline, CDR1 MNHEY and CDR2 SMNVEV (reference sequence). Trimming left V 2 bases short and J 6 bases short, with 13 bases between. The CDR3 contains 15 residues. The CDR3 bases are TGTGCCAGCAGTTTACAAAGGGGCGCTGATGAAAAACTGTTTTTT. As protein: CASSLQRGADEKLFF.

In this sample, this clone turned up a few times. The chain carries TRBV19 and TRBJ1-1; 8 bases line up with TRBD1. The CDR3 has 15 amino acids. J lost 1 base, V lost 6 bases, and 7 bases had no gene match. Germline loops: CDR1 LNHDA, CDR2 SQIVND (reference sequence). The CDR3 DNA is TGTGCCAGTAGCCTCGGGACAGGACAGAACACTGAAGCTTTCTTT. Its protein product is CASSLGTGQNTEAFF.

This chain uses TRBV2 with TRBJ1-6, with 11 bases that match TRBD1. The V gene end was trimmed by 6 bases and the J gene end by 9 bases; junction bases not matched to a gene: 4. CDR1 is SNHLY and CDR2 is FYNNEI in the germline V gene. The CDR3 spans 14 residues. CDR3 coding DNA: TGTGCCAGCAGGGGGACAGGGGGACTTTCACCCCTCCACTTT. As protein: CASRGTGGLSPLHF.

The chain is built from TRBV2 and TRBJ1-1; no firm D call. There are 12 residues in the CDR3. V was cut by 7 bases and J by 1 base, with 7 bases left in between. Looked up from germline, CDR1 is SNHLY and CDR2 is FYNNEI. This chain's CDR3 is CASTDGNTEAFF. For the CDR3, the DNA is TGTGCCAGCACGGACGGGAACACTGAAGCTTTCTTT.

V and J are TRBV7-9 and TRBJ1-6; D remains ambiguous. The CDR3 extends over 14 amino acids. The V end lost 4 bases, the J end lost 13 bases, and 17 bases lay between the germline ends. Looked up from germline, CDR1 is SEHNR and CDR2 is FQNEAQ (reference sequence). The CDR3 is CASSSTGVEGPLHF. CDR3 DNA sequence: TGTGCCAGCAGCTCCACGGGAGTCGAGGGCCCCCTCCACTTT.

The chain joins TRBV28 to TRBJ2-1, with D maybe TRBD2 (6 bases). Germline V gives CDR1 MDHEN, CDR2 SYDVKM. CDR3 length equals 14 residues. Trimming took off 8 bases at V and 5 bases at J, with 16 bases between the two ends. The CDR3 coding sequence is TGTGCCAGCTTTTTGACGGGGGTTCACAATGAGCAGTTCTTC. This codes for CASFLTGVHNEQFF.

This clone has only a few counts. The rearrangement joins TRBV19 to TRBJ2-7, with D maybe TRBD1 (6 bases). The CDR3 loop spans 15 amino acids. The germline gives CDR1 LNHDA, CDR2 SQIVND (reference sequence). Trimming took 3 bases from V and 1 from J, leaving 13 bases between them. The CDR3 reads CASSIWGGQSYEQYF. CDR3 bases: TGTGCCAGTAGTATTTGGGGCGGACAGTCCTACGAGCAGTACTTC.

This clone showed up just a few times. CDR3 in amino acids: CAWKTDEGKSYNEQFF. In DNA, the CDR3 is TGTGCCTGGAAGACGGACGAGGGAAAATCCTACAATGAGCAGTTCTTC. This chain links TRBV30 with TRBJ2-1, with D perhaps matching TRBD2 (5 bases). The CDR3 runs to 16 residues. V was pared by 4 bases and J by 1 base, with 17 bases between. Looked up from germline, CDR1 is GTSNPN and CDR2 is SVGIG (reference sequence).

The chain carries TRBV7-9 and TRBJ2-5, with TRBD2 as a possible D gene (5 bases). V was trimmed by 5 bases and J by 2 bases, leaving 21 bases between them. CDR1 and CDR2 (germline): SEHNR, FQNEAQ (reference sequence). CDR3 length equals 17 residues. The CDR3 reads CASSRAGSAGSQETQYF. Here the CDR3 DNA reads TGTGCCAGCAGCCGCGCCGGGTCGGCGGGTAGTCAAGAGACCCAGTACTTC.

This clone was observed a handful of times. In DNA form, the CDR3 reads TGCAGTGTTCGAGGGGATGAAAAACTGTTTTTT. Translation gives CSVRGDEKLFF. The chain recombines TRBV20-1 with TRBJ1-4; D possibly corresponds to TRBD1 (5 bases). Trimming took off 7 bases at V and 6 bases at J, with 9 bases between the two ends. CDR1 DFQATT and CDR2 SNEGSKA come from the germline V gene (reference sequence). The CDR3 sequence is 11 residues long.

This clone has just a few counts. The J gene is TRBJ2-7, the V gene TRBV28, with D perhaps TRBD1 (6 bases). The ends were cut back, 6 bases at V and 2 bases at J, with 11 bases in the middle. Germline V gene data show CDR1 as MDHEN and CDR2 as SYDVKM. This CDR3 is 13 amino acids long. CDR3 sequence (DNA): TGTGCCAGCAGGGGGACAACGACCTACGAGCAGTACTTC. Protein product: CASRGTTTYEQYF.

This clone was detected a few times. The chain couples TRBV6-5 to TRBJ1-2; the match to TRBD1 covers 7 bases. CDR1 is MNHEY and CDR2 is SVGAGI in the germline V gene. With 2 bases clipped from V and 3 bases from J, the junction kept 6 bases outside the gene matches. The CDR3 runs 15 residues. CDR3 sequence reads: CASSYGGGNDYGYTF. CDR3 DNA: TGTGCCAGCAGTTACGGAGGGGGCAACGACTATGGCTACACCTTC.

This clone was observed a few times. The chain combines TRBV19 with TRBJ2-7, with D perhaps TRBD1 (6 bases). The CDR3 covers 14 residues. V shed 5 bases and J shed 6 bases, with 17 bases lying between them. Looked up from germline, CDR1 is LNHDA and CDR2 is SQIVND (reference sequence). CDR3 coding DNA: TGTGCCAGTAGTCCCCGGCGGACAGTAACCGAGCAGTACTTC. Its protein product is CASSPRRTVTEQYF.